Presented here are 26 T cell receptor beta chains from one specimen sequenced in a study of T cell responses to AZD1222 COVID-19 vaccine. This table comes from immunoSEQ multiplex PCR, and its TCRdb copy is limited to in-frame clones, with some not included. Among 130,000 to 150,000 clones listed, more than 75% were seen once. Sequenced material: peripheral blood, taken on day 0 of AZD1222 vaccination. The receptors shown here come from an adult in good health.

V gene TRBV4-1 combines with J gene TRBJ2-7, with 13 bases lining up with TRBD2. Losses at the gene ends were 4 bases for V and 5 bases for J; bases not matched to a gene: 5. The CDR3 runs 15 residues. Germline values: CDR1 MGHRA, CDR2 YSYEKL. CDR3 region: CASSRLGLAGDEQYF. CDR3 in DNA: TGCGCCAGCAGCCGATTAGGACTAGCGGGAGACGAGCAGTACTTC.

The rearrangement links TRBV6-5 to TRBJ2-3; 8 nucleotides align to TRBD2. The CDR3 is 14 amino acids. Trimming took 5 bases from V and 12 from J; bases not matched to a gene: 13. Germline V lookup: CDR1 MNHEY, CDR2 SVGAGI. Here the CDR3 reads CASSPRTSPLIQYF. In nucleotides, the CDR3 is TGTGCCAGCAGTCCGCGGACTAGCCCTCTTATCCAGTATTTT.

CDR3: CASSQAFLIRDKDSYEQYF. CDR3 nucleotide sequence: TGCGCCAGCAGCCAAGCTTTTCTGATCCGGGACAAGGACTCCTACGAGCAGTACTTC. The genes are TRBV4-3 and TRBJ2-7, with TRBD1 as a possible D gene (6 bases). Trimming removed 1 base at V and 0 bases at J, with 22 bases between. Germline V gene lookup returns CDR1 LGHNA and CDR2 YSLEER. This CDR3 has 19 amino acids.

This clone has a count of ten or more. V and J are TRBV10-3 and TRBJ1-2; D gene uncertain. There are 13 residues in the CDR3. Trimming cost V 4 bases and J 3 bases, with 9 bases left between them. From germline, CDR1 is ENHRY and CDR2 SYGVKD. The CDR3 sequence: CAISAGTYYGYTF. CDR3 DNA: TGTGCCATCAGTGCCGGCACCTACTATGGCTACACCTTC.

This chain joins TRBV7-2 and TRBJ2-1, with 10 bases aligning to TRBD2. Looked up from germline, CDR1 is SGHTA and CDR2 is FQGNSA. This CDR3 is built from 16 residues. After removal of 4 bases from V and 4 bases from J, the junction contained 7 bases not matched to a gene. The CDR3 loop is CASSSELAGTYNEQFF. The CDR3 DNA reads TGTGCCAGCAGCTCCGAACTAGCGGGAACATACAATGAGCAGTTCTTC.

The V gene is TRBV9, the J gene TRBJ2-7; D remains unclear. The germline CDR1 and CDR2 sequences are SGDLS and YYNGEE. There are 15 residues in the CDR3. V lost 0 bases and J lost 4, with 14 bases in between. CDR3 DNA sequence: TGTGCCAGCAGCGTAGGGGCGGCCACACAGTACGAGCAGTACTTC. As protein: CASSVGAATQYEQYF.

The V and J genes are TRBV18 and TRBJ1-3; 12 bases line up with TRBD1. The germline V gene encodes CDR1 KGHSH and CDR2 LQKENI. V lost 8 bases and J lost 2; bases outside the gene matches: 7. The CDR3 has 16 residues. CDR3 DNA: TGTGCCAGCGGGGGGACAGGGGGCTCGGCTGGAAACACCATATATTTT. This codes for CASGGTGGSAGNTIYF. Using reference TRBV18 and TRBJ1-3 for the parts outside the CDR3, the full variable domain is NAGVMQNPRHLVRRRGQEARLRCSPMKGHSHVYWYRQLPEEGLKFMVYLQKENIIDESGMPKERFSAEFPKEGPSILRIQQVVRGDSAAYFCASGGTGGSAGNTIYFGEGSWLTVV.

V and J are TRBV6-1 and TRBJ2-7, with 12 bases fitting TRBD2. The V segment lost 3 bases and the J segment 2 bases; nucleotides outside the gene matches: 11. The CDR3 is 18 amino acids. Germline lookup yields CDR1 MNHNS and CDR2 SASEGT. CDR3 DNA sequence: TGTGCCAGCAGTGAGGCTAGCGGGAGGGCCCTCGGGGCCTACGAGCAGTACTTC. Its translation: CASSEASGRALGAYEQYF.

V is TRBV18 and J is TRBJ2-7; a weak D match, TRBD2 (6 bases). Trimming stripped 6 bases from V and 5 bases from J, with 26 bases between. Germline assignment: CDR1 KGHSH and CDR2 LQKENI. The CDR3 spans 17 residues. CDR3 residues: CASSWVGALRELNEQYF. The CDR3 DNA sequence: TGTGCCAGCTCCTGGGTCGGCGCCCTACGGGAGCTCAACGAGCAGTACTTC. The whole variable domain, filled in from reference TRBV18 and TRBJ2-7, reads NAGVMQNPRHLVRRRGQEARLRCSPMKGHSHVYWYRQLPEEGLKFMVYLQKENIIDESGMPKERFSAEFPKEGPSILRIQQVVRGDSAAYFCASSWVGALRELNEQYFGPGTRLTVT.

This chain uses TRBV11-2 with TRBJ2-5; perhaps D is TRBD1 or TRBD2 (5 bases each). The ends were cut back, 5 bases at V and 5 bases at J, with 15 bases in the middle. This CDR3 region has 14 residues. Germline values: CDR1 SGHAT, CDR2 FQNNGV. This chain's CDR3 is CASSRPRGMETQYF. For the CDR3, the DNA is TGTGCCAGCAGCCGTCCGAGGGGTATGGAGACCCAGTACTTC.

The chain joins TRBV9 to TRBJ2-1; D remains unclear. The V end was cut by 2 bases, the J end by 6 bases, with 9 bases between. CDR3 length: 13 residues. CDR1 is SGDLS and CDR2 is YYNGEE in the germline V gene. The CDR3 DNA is TGTGCCAGCAGCGTCAACAGCTTCAATGAGCAGTTCTTC. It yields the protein CASSVNSFNEQFF.

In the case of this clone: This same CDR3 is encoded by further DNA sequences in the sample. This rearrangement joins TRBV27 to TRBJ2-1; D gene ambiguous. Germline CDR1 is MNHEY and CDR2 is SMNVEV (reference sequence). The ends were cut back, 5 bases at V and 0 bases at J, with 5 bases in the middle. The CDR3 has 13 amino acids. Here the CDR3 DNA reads TGTGCCAGCAGTCTCTCCTCCTACAATGAGCAGTTCTTC. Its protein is CASSLSSYNEQFF.

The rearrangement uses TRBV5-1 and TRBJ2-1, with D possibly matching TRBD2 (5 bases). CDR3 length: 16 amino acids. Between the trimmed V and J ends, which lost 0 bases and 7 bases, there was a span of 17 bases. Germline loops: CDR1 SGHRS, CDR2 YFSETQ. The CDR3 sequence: CASSLEGASGANEQFF. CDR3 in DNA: TGCGCCAGCAGCTTGGAGGGAGCGTCAGGAGCTAATGAGCAGTTCTTC. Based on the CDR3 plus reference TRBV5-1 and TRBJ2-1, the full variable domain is KAGVTQTPRYLIKTRGQQVTLSCSPISGHRSVSWYQQTPGQGLQFLFEYFSETQRNKGNFPGRFSGRQFSNSRSEMNVSTLELGDSALYLCASSLEGASGANEQFFGPGTRLTVL.

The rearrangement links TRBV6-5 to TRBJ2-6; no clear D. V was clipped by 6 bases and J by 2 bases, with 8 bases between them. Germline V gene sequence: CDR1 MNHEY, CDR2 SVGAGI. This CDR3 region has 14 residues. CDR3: CASSPAAGANVLTF. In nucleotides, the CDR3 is TGTGCCAGCAGCCCGGCCGCTGGGGCCAACGTCCTGACTTTC.

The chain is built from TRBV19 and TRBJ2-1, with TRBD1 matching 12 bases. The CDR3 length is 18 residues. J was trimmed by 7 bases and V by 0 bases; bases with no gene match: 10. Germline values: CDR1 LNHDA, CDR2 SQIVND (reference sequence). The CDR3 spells CASSIDREGTGGTNEQFF. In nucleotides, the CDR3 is TGTGCCAGTAGTATAGATCGGGAGGGGACAGGGGGCACGAATGAGCAGTTCTTC.

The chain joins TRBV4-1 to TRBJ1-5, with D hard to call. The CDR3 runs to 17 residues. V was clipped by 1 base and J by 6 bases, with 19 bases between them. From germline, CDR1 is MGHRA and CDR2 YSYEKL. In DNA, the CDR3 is TGCGCCAGCAGCCAAGTTGACATGGGTATTTTGGGTCAGCCCCAGCATTTT. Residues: CASSQVDMGILGQPQHF.

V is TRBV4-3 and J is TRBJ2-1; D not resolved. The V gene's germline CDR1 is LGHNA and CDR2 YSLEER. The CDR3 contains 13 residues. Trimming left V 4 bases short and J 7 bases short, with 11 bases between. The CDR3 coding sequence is TGCGCCAGCAGCCGGCGCGATGAGAATGAGCAGTTCTTC. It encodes CASSRRDENEQFF.

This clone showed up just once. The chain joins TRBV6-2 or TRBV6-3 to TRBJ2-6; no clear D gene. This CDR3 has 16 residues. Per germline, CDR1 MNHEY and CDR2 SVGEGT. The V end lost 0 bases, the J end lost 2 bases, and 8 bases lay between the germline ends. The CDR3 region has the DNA TGTGCCAGCAGTTACTCATCAGCCCCTGGGGCCAACGTCCTGACTTTC. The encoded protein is CASSYSSAPGANVLTF.

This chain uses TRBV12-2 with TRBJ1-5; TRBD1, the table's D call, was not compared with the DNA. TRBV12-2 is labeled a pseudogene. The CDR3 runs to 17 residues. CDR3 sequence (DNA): TGTGCAAGTCACCCCTACCCCGGGACAATTAGCAATCAGCCCCAGCATTTT. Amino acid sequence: CASHPYPGTISNQPQHF.

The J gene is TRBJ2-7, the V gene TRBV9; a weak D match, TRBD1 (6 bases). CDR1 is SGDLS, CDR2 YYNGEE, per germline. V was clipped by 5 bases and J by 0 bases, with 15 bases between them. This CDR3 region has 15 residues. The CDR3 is CASSSNRDISYEQYF. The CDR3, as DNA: TGTGCCAGCAGTTCCAACCGGGACATCTCCTACGAGCAGTACTTC. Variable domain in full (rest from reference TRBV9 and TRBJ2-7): DSGVTQTPKHLITATGQRVTLRCSPRSGDLSVYWYQQSLDQGLQFLIQYYNGEERAKGNILERFSAQQFPDLHSELNLSSLELGDSALYFCASSSNRDISYEQYFGPGTRLTVT.

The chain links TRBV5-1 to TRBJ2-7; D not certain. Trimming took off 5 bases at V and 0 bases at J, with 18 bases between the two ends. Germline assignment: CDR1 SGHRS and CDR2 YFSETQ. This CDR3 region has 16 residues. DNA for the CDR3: TGCGCCAGCAGTTCCGGTTTCCACCTAAGCTCCTACGAGCAGTACTTC. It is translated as CASSSGFHLSSYEQYF.

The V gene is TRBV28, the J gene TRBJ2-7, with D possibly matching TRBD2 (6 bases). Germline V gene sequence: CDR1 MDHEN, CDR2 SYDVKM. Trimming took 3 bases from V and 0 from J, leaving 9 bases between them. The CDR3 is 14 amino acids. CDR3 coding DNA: TGTGCCAGCAGTTTTGGGGGGTCCTCCTACGAGCAGTACTTC. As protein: CASSFGGSSYEQYF.

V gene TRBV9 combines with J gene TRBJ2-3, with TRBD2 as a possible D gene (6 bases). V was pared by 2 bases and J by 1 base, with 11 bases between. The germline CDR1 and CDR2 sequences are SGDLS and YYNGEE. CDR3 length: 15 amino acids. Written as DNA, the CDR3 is TGTGCCAGCAGCGTGGAGGGCATAGGCACAGATACGCAGTATTTT. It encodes CASSVEGIGTDTQYF.

The CDR3, as DNA: TGTGCCAGCAGCTTAGCGTTGGCAATTGGCACAGATACGCAGTATTTT. Protein: CASSLALAIGTDTQYF. The gene calls are TRBV7-2 and TRBJ2-3; no firm D call. Germline V lookup: CDR1 SGHTA, CDR2 FQGNSA. Trimming took off 0 bases at V and 1 base at J, with 11 bases between the two ends. The CDR3 length is 16 residues.

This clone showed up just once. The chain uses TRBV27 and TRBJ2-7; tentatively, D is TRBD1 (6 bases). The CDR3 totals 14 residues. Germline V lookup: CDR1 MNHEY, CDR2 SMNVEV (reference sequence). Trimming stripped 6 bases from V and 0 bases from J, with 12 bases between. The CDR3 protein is CASRTRGSSYEQYF. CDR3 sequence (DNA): TGTGCCAGCAGAACCAGGGGAAGCTCCTACGAGCAGTACTTC.

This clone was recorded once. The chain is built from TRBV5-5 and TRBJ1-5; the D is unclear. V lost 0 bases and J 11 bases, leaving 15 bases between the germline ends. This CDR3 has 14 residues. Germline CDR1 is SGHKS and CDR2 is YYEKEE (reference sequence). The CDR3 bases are TGTGCCAGCAGCTTGGCGGCACCTCCTTCGGCCCAGCATTTT. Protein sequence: CASSLAAPPSAQHF.